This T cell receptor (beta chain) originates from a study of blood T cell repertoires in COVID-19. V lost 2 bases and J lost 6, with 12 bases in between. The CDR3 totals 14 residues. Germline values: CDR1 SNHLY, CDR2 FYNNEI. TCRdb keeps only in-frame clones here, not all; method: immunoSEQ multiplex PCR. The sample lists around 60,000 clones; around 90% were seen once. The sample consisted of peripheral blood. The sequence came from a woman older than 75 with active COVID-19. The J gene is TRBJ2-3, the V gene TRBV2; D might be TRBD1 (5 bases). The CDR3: CASSEQGSLDTQYF. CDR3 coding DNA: TGTGCCAGCAGTGAACAGGGCTCCTTGGATACGCAGTATTTT.